This T cell receptor (beta chain) comes out of a study of regulatory T cells in long-lasting Graves disease. For the study at large: The criterion for persistent Graves' disease was over 5 years of antithyroid drugs with positive TSH receptor antibodies.

CDR3 regions were amplified by Arm-PCR using iRepertoire HTBI primers to build TCR beta libraries. Per the original methods: The samples yielded some 62 TRBV and about 15 TRBJ segments. Via MiXCR, TCRdb re-called the multiplex PCR reads, giving one row per CDR3 protein. Clone size and V and J calls follow TCRdb, not the original study. The sample shows around 510,000 distinct CDR3 sequences, roughly 20% of them seen only once. Findings and limits, study-wide: Persistent-disease Graves' patients showed less TCR diversity than new cases. In persistent patients, shared public clonotypes (around 2,600) outnumbered those in new patients (around 1,000).

V gave up 6 bases and J gave up 4 bases; unmatched junction bases: 4. This CDR3 contains 13 residues. In germline, CDR1 is MNHNS, CDR2 SASEGT. Ten or more counts support this clonotype. Its antigen is unknown. Time point given: persistent/refractory GD, antithyroid drugs over 5 years with positive TRAb. PBMC RNA was the source of the TCR library. The sample here was peripheral blood mononuclear cells (PBMCs), taken when the disease was refractory, from a patient treated with antithyroid drugs. The V call is TRBV6-1, the J call TRBJ1-2; 8 bases are shared with TRBD1. This TCR came from a female donor with Graves disease. The CDR3 here is CASRGQVAYGYTF. The CDR3 coding sequence is TGTGCCAGCAGGGGACAGGTAGCCTATGGCTACACCTTC.